The present TCR gamma chain was sequenced within a study of gamma-delta T cells after stem cell transplantation. The CDR3 runs 14 residues. CDR1 and CDR2 (germline): EGSNGY, YDSYNSKV. V lost 0 bases to trimming and J lost 4 bases; unmatched junction nucleotides: 6. TCRdb re-called clones from the RT-PCR reads using CATT. The data contain roughly 980 gamma-chain clones, 20% to 30% of them seen just once; the ten biggest clones take up approximately 45%. The source is a human donor. It is not recorded whose cells these are; they may come from a transplant donor. The sequencing sample was made of gamma-delta T cells. The rearrangement uses TRGV2 and TRGJ1 or TRGJ2. Here the J gene was assigned by germline matching of the DNA, as TCRdb has none. CDR3 in amino acids: CATWDGGEYYKKLF. CDR3 DNA: TGTGCCACCTGGGACGGGGGGGAGTATTATAAGAAACTCTTT.